This T cell receptor beta chain was obtained from a study of breast tumors, draining lymph nodes, adjacent tissues. Each CDR3 protein is one row after TCRdb ran MiXCR on the multiplex PCR reads. The table shows 30,000 to 40,000 distinct CDR3 sequences, with 63% occurring only once. As to this clonotype: Since no conserved phenylalanine or tryptophan closes the CDR3, a read error is the likely cause.

The V gene lost 8 bases and the J gene lost 5 bases, with 13 bases spanning the gap. The germline gives CDR1 SNHLY, CDR2 FYNNEI. The CDR3 sequence is 13 residues long. The TCR was taken from a female donor with breast cancer. Some clones in this sample may be carry-over from other donors' samples. The V call is TRBV2, the J call TRBJ2-1; D gene uncertain. The sequencing input was breast tumor tissue. The CDR3 DNA sequence: TGTGCCAGCGGAGCTAACTTACACAATGAGCAGTTCTCC. It codes for CASGANLHNEQFS.